This entry concerns a single T cell receptor (beta chain). In the study's own analysis: For nucleated cells, counts were estimated from reference gene primer amplification. Sequencing was performed with immunoSEQ multiplex PCR; in TCRdb, only in-frame clones are kept and a portion is missing. D and trimming come from the DNA, and the V and J calls and clone size come from that table. The sample has some 240,000 clones, more than 80% seen once. The sample originates from a study of blood T cell repertoires in COVID-19. This CDR3 has 14 amino acids. CDR1 is LNHDA and CDR2 is SQIVND in the germline V gene (reference sequence). V was pared by 1 base and J by 2 bases, with 5 bases between.

This sequence joins TRBV19 and TRBJ1-4; no reliable D call. This clonotype was obtained from an elderly woman with COVID-19, enrolled during active disease. The sample consisted of peripheral blood. CDR3 sequence reads: CASSIGGTNEKLFF. The CDR3 DNA is TGTGCCAGTAGTATAGGAGGCACTAATGAAAAACTGTTTTTT. Looking up the rest from reference TRBV19 and TRBJ1-4 gives the full variable domain: DGGITQSPKYLFRKEGQNVTLSCEQNLNHDAMYWYRQDPGQGLRLIYYSQIVNDFQKGDIAEGYSVSREKKESFPLTVTSAQKNPTAFYLCASSIGGTNEKLFFGSGTQLSVL.